One and the same sample provided the 22 T cell receptor beta chains below, sequenced in a study of identifying expanded T cells in peripheral blood. Using immunoSEQ multiplex PCR, the repertoire was profiled, and TCRdb retains in-frame clones only, with some absent. Here the sample spans fewer than 85,000 clones, approximately 91% being singletons. Sample: blood. These receptors originate from a person aged 18 to 70 in good health.

V gene TRBV5-5 combines with J gene TRBJ1-1; a possible D gene is TRBD1 (5 bases). Germline values: CDR1 SGHKS, CDR2 YYEKEE (reference sequence). Deletions cut 1 base from V and 3 bases from J, with 13 bases between. The CDR3 loop spans 15 amino acids. The CDR3 DNA follows: TGTGCCAGCAGCTTGCCCCCCCGGGGCGACACTGAAGCTTTCTTT. It specifies CASSLPPRGDTEAFF.

The chain joins TRBV11-2 to TRBJ2-1; D call uncertain. CDR1 and CDR2 from the germline V gene are SGHAT and FQNNGV. The CDR3 runs to 14 residues. Trimming took off 4 bases at V and 7 bases at J, with 14 bases between the two ends. CDR3 DNA: TGTGCCAGCAGCTCAATAGATCCATGGAATGAGCAGTTCTTC. Translation gives CASSSIDPWNEQFF.

The CDR3 sequence: CASSTGQLPVETQYF. As DNA, the CDR3 is TGCGCCAGCAGCACAGGACAGTTACCTGTCGAGACCCAGTACTTC. J is TRBJ2-5 and V is TRBV5-1; the D gene is possibly TRBD1 (6 bases). V was shortened by 4 bases and J by 5 bases, with 18 bases between the two germline ends. The germline V gene has CDR1 SGHRS and CDR2 YFSETQ. The CDR3 is 15 residues long.

This clone came up once. The chain carries TRBV13 and TRBJ2-5, with D possibly TRBD2 on 7 matching bases. This CDR3 region has 15 residues. The germline V gene has CDR1 PRHDT and CDR2 FYEKMQ (reference sequence). Between the trimmed V and J ends, which lost 5 bases and 4 bases, there was a span of 17 bases. Here the CDR3 DNA reads TGTGCCAGCAGCGAACGACTTAGGGGGGGAGAGACCCAGTACTTC. Encoded protein: CASSERLRGGETQYF.

The chain links TRBV5-6 to TRBJ2-7; D gene unclear. The germline V gene has CDR1 SGHDT and CDR2 YYEEEE. Deletions cut 0 bases from V and 2 bases from J, with 15 bases between. The CDR3 is 16 amino acids. CDR3 amino acids: CASSLAARRSTYEQYF. The CDR3 DNA is TGTGCCAGCAGCTTGGCCGCCAGGCGATCGACCTACGAGCAGTACTTC.

This clone was picked up one time. DNA for the CDR3: TGTGCCAGCTGCTCCACCTCCACCGGGGAGCTGTTTTTT. It translates to CASCSTSTGELFF. This chain links TRBV18 with TRBJ2-2; unclear D gene. Germline values: CDR1 KGHSH, CDR2 LQKENI. This CDR3 spans 13 amino acids. Trimming pared 7 bases from V and 4 bases from J, leaving 10 bases between.

The J gene is TRBJ1-1, the V gene TRBV6-1; no clear D. V was trimmed by 5 bases and J by 1 base, leaving 2 bases between them. The CDR3 spans 11 residues. CDR1 and CDR2 from the germline V gene are MNHNS and SASEGT. DNA for the CDR3: TGTGCCAGCAGTCGGAACACTGAAGCTTTCTTT. As protein: CASSRNTEAFF.

CDR3 residues: CASGGAGHLAETQYF. DNA of the CDR3: TGTGCCAGTGGGGGGGCAGGCCACCTGGCGGAGACCCAGTACTTC. This chain joins TRBV7-2 and TRBJ2-5, with D possibly TRBD2 on 7 matching bases. The V end was cut by 9 bases, the J end by 5 bases, with 22 bases between. CDR1 is SGHTA and CDR2 is FQGNSA in the germline V gene. This CDR3 region has 15 residues. The whole variable domain, remainder taken from reference TRBV7-2 and TRBJ2-5, is GAGVSQSPSNKVTEKGKDVELRCDPISGHTALYWYRQSLGQGLEFLIYFQGNSAPDKSGLPSDRFSAERTGGSVSTLTIQRTQQEDSAVYLCASGGAGHLAETQYFGPGTRLLVL.

The chain links TRBV9 to TRBJ2-3; no clear D. The length of the CDR3 is 15 residues. V was cut by 3 bases and J by 6 bases, with 17 bases left in between. Germline CDR1 SGDLS, CDR2 YYNGEE. The CDR3 coding sequence is TGTGCCAGCAGCGCGCTAGGGCCCCTGGGGGATACGCAGTATTTT. Residues: CASSALGPLGDTQYF.

The chain recombines TRBV18 with TRBJ2-5; perhaps TRBD2 as D (5 bases). CDR3 size: 15 residues. Germline V CDR1 and CDR2: KGHSH, LQKENI. Trimming pared 2 bases from V and 5 bases from J, leaving 15 bases between. CDR3 DNA: TGTGCCAGCTCACCAGCCGGGCAGTCGGGGGAGACCCAGTACTTC. It translates to CASSPAGQSGETQYF.

J is TRBJ2-3 and V is TRBV7-8; D is ambiguous. Between the trimmed V and J ends, which lost 0 bases and 8 bases, there was a span of 12 bases. There are 14 residues in the CDR3. The germline CDR1 and CDR2 sequences are SGHVS and FQNEAQ. CDR3 sequence (DNA): TGTGCCAGCAGCTTAGCCACGGGTCTGGGTACGCAGTATTTT. This gives the protein CASSLATGLGTQYF. The complete variable domain, with remaining parts taken from reference TRBV7-8 and TRBJ2-3, reads GAGVSQSPRYKVAKRGQDVALRCDPISGHVSLFWYQQALGQGPEFLTYFQNEAQLDKSGLPSDRFFAERPEGSVSTLKIQRTQQEDSAVYLCASSLATGLGTQYFGPGTRLTVL.

The chain joins TRBV4-3 to TRBJ1-4, with 10 bases identical to TRBD1. V gave up 1 base and J gave up 2 bases; unmatched junction bases: 1. The CDR3 has 16 amino acids. Per germline, CDR1 LGHNA and CDR2 YSLEER. The CDR3 DNA reads TGCGCCAGCAGCCAAGCGACAGGGGGCACTAATGAAAAACTGTTTTTT. Residues: CASSQATGGTNEKLFF.

This chain links TRBV6-6 with TRBJ2-3, with 8 bases matching TRBD2. Germline V gene sequence: CDR1 MNHNY, CDR2 SVGAGI (reference sequence). The V and J ends lost 6 bases and 5 bases, in that order; junction bases with no gene match: 10. This CDR3 spans 15 amino acids. This CDR3 is CASSPPGGGGDTQYF. The CDR3 nucleotides read TGTGCCAGCAGCCCGCCGGGAGGGGGTGGAGATACGCAGTATTTT.

This clone was counted a single time. The V gene is TRBV6-6, the J gene TRBJ1-1; 9 nucleotides agree with TRBD1. The junction had 12 bases not matched to a gene; V was cut back by 10 bases and J by 3 bases. The CDR3 loop spans 15 amino acids. CDR1 and CDR2 (germline): MNHNY, SVGAGI (reference sequence). The CDR3 loop reads CATKTGQGTDTEAFF. The CDR3 bases are TGTGCCACTAAGACTGGACAGGGGACGGACACTGAAGCTTTCTTT.

As DNA, the CDR3 is TGTGCCAGCAGCCGGGACAGAAATGAAAAACTGTTTTTT. It encodes CASSRDRNEKLFF. This chain links TRBV7-8 with TRBJ1-4; 7 positions match TRBD1. Germline values: CDR1 SGHVS, CDR2 FQNEAQ. The CDR3 is made up of 13 amino acids. The V gene end was trimmed by 5 bases and the J gene end by 5 bases; junction bases not matched to a gene: 2. Variable domain in full (rest from reference TRBV7-8 and TRBJ1-4): GAGVSQSPRYKVAKRGQDVALRCDPISGHVSLFWYQQALGQGPEFLTYFQNEAQLDKSGLPSDRFFAERPEGSVSTLKIQRTQQEDSAVYLCASSRDRNEKLFFGSGTQLSVL.

The chain links TRBV2 to TRBJ1-2; perhaps TRBD1 as D (6 bases). The CDR3 loop spans 13 amino acids. V lost 2 bases to trimming and J lost 3 bases, with 7 bases between them. Germline V CDR1 and CDR2: SNHLY, FYNNEI. Here the CDR3 reads CASSEYRDYGYTF. CDR3 coding DNA: TGTGCCAGCAGTGAATACAGGGACTATGGCTACACCTTC.

Concerning this clone: One junction end does not reproduce the germline sequence, and a read error may be involved. This rearrangement joins TRBV10-3 to TRBJ1-1, with 7 bases aligning to TRBD1. Germline-derived CDR1 and CDR2 are ENHRY and SYGVKD. The CDR3 is 17 residues long. CDR3 loop: CAISDTTKGATNAEAFF. The CDR3 DNA sequence: TGTGCCATCAGTGATACTACTAAGGGGGCGACGAACGCTGAAGCTTTCTTT.

This sequence joins TRBV29-1 and TRBJ1-1, with TRBD1 as a possible D gene (6 bases). The CDR3 is 14 residues long. CDR1 SQVTM and CDR2 ANQGSEA come from the germline V gene. V shed 6 bases and J shed 1 base, with 15 bases lying between them. The CDR3 reads CSVPRTVANTEAFF. DNA for the CDR3: TGCAGCGTCCCTCGGACAGTGGCGAACACTGAAGCTTTCTTT.

This sequence joins TRBV30 and TRBJ1-1; D remains unclear. CDR3 length: 14 amino acids. Looked up from germline, CDR1 is GTSNPN and CDR2 is SVGIG (reference sequence). The ends were cut back, 0 bases at V and 1 base at J, with 9 bases in the middle. The CDR3 bases are TGTGCCTGGAGTGTTTCCTTTACGAACACTGAAGCTTTCTTT. It specifies CAWSVSFTNTEAFF.

The rearrangement joins TRBV7-6 to TRBJ2-5, with 8 bases aligning to TRBD1. TRBJ2-7 matches the DNA end more closely, so the J call is doubtful. This CDR3 comprises 15 residues. Germline V CDR1 and CDR2: SGHVS, FNYEAQ. Here the CDR3 DNA reads TGTGCCAGCAGGGCACTTCCGGGACAGGACTACGAGCAGTACTTC. It encodes CASRALPGQDYEQYF.

The rearrangement links TRBV12-5 to TRBJ2-6, with a possible D match to TRBD2 (6 bases). This CDR3 contains 15 residues. Germline V gene lookup returns CDR1 LGHNT and CDR2 FRNRAP. Written as DNA, the CDR3 is TGTGCCAGCGGGCAGGCGACCTCTGGGGCCAACGTCCTGACTTTC. It is translated as CASGQATSGANVLTF.

This clone was observed once. This rearrangement joins TRBV28 to TRBJ2-7; possibly TRBD2 for D (6 bases). V was clipped by 5 bases and J by 6 bases, with 20 bases between them. Germline V CDR1 and CDR2: MDHEN, SYDVKM. CDR3 length: 15 amino acids. As DNA, the CDR3 is TGTGCCAGCAGTAGTCCCTGGACCCTCGGGGGCGAGCAGTACTTC. Protein: CASSSPWTLGGEQYF.